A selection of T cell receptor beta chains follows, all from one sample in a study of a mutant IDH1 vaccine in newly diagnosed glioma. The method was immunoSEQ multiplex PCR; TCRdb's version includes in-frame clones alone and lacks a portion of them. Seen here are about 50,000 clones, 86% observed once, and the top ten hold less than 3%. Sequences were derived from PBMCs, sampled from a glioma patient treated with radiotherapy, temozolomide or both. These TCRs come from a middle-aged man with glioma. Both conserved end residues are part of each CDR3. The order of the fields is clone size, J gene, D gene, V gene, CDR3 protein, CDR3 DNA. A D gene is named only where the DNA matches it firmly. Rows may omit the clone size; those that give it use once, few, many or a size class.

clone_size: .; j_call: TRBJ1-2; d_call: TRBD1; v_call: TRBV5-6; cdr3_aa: CASSYPTGGGYTF; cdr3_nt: TGTGCCAGCAGCTACCCGACAGGGGGTGGCTACACCTTC
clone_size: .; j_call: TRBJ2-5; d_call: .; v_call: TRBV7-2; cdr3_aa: CASSPTLASQETQYF; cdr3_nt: TGTGCCAGCAGTCCAACCCTAGCGAGCCAAGAGACCCAGTACTTC
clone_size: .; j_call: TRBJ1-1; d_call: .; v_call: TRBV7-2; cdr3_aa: CASSLGLTEAFF; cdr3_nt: TGTGCCAGCAGCTTAGGGTTGACTGAAGCTTTCTTT
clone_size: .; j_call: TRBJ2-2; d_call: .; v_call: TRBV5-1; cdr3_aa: CASSAWRGLAVNTGELFF; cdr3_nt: TGCGCCAGCAGCGCTTGGAGGGGGCTAGCGGTTAACACCGGGGAGCTGTTTTTT
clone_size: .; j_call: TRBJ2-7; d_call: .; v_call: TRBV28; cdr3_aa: CASQFRYEQYF; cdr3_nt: TGTGCGAGCCAATTCAGGTACGAGCAGTACTTC
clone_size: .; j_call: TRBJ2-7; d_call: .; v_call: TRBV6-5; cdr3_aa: CASSPPLGGIYEQYF; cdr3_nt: TGTGCCAGCAGTCCCCCCTTGGGGGGAATCTACGAGCAGTACTTC
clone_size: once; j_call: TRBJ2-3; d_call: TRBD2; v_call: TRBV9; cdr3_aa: CASSVDSSGAAYF; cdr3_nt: TGTGCCAGCAGCGTAGATTCTAGCGGGGCCGCATATTTT
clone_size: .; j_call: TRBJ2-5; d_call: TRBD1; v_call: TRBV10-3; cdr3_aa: CAIRRTGDIETQYF; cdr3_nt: TGTGCCATCAGACGTACAGGGGACATAGAGACCCAGTACTTC
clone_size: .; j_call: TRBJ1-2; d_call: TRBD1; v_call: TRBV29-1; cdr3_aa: CSVEWGTGKYGYTF; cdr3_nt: TGCAGCGTTGAATGGGGGACAGGCAAGTATGGCTACACCTTC
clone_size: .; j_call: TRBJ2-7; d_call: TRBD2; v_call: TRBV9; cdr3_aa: CASSPNSGSAYEQYF; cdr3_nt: TGTGCCAGCAGCCCAAATAGCGGGAGCGCCTACGAGCAGTACTTC
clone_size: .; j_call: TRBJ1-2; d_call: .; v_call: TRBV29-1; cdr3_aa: CSVGGQGKGYTF; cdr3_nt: TGCAGCGTCGGCGGGCAGGGCAAGGGCTACACCTTC
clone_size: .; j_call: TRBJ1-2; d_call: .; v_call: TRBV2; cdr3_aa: CASSEGWNYGYTF; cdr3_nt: TGTGCCAGCAGTGAAGGGTGGAACTATGGCTACACCTTC
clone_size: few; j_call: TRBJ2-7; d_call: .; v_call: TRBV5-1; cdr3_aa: CASSLGGYEQYF; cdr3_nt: TGCGCCAGCAGCTTGGGTGGGTACGAGCAGTACTTC
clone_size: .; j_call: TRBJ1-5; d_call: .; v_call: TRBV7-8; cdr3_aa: CASSLVMSSNQPQHF; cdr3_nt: TGTGCCAGCAGCTTAGTTATGTCGAGCAATCAGCCCCAGCATTTT
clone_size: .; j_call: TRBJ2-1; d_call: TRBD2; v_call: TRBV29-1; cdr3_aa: CSLRGGPSYNEQFF; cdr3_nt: TGCAGCCTGCGGGGGGGACCCTCCTACAATGAGCAGTTCTTC
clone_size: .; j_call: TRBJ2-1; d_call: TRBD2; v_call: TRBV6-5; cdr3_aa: CASSYPATSGLNEQFF; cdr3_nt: TGTGCCAGCAGTTACCCGGCGACTAGCGGGCTCAATGAGCAGTTCTTC
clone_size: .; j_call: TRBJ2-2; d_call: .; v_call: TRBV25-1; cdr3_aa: CASRGYTGELFF; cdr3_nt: TGTGCCAGCAGGGGATATACCGGGGAGCTGTTTTTT
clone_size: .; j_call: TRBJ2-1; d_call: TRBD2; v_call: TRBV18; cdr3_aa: CASSKTSGVDNEQFF; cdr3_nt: TGTGCCAGCTCAAAGACTAGCGGGGTCGACAATGAGCAGTTCTTC
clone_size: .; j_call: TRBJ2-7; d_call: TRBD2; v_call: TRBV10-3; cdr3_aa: CAIRDRGTSGGYEQYF; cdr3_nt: TGTGCCATCAGGGACCGCGGGACTAGCGGGGGCTACGAGCAGTACTTC
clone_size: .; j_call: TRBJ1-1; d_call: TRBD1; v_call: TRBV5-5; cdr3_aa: CASSTSGTGYTNTEAFF; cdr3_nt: TGTGCCAGCAGCACCTCCGGGACAGGGTATACGAACACTGAAGCTTTCTTT
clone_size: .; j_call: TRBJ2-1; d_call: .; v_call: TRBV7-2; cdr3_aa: CASSLARGLFGNEQFF; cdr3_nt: TGTGCCAGCAGCTTAGCGAGGGGCTTGTTTGGGAATGAGCAGTTCTTC
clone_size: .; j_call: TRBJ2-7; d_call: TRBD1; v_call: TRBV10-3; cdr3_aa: CAISADRGPYEQYF; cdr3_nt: TGTGCCATCAGCGCCGACAGGGGACCCTACGAGCAGTACTTC
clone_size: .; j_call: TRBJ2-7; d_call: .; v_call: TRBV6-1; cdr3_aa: CASSEWSGASYEQYF; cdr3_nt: TGTGCCAGCAGTGAATGGTCAGGGGCCTCCTACGAGCAGTACTTC
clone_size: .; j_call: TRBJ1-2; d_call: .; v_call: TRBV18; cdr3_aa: CASSPPVRASGYTF; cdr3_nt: TGTGCCAGCTCACCACCAGTCAGGGCGAGTGGCTACACCTTC
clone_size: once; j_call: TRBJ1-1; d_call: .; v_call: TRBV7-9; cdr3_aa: CASSLVQTNTEAFF; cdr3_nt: TGTGCCAGCAGCTTAGTTCAAACGAACACTGAAGCTTTCTTT
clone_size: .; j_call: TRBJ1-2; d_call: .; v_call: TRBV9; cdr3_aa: CASSSQRQGHGYTF; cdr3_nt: TGTGCCAGCAGCTCCCAAAGGCAGGGGCATGGCTACACCTTC
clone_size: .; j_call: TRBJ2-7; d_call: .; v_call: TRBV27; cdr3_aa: CASSLSRGSHEQYF; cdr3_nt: TGTGCCAGCAGCTTATCAAGGGGAAGCCACGAGCAGTACTTC
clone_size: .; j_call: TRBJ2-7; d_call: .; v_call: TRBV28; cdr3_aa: CASRKTGVYEQYF; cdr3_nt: TGTGCCAGTCGAAAGACGGGAGTCTACGAGCAGTACTTC
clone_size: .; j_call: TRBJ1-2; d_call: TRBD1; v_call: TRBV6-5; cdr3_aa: CASSFTGGEGYTF; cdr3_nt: TGTGCCAGCAGTTTCACAGGGGGGGAGGGCTACACCTTC
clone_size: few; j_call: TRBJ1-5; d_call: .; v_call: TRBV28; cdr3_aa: CASSLSGPPGAQHF; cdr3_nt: TGTGCCAGCAGTCTGAGCGGTCCCCCAGGGGCCCAGCATTTT
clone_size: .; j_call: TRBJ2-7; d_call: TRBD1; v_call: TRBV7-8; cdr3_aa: CASSFGTGKREQYF; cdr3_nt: TGTGCCAGCAGCTTCGGGACAGGGAAACGCGAGCAGTACTTC
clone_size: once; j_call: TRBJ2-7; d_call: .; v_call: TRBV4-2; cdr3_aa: CASSQDRGLYEQYF; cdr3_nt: TGTGCCAGCAGCCAAGACAGGGGTCTCTACGAGCAGTACTTC
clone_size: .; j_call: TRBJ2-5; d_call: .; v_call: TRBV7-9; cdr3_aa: CASSASREHF; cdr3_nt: TGTGCCAGCAGCGCCAGTCGGGAACACTTC
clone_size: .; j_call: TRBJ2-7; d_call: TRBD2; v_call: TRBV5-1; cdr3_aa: CASSPGSSGSQVPYEQYF; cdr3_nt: TGCGCCAGCAGCCCGGGCTCTAGCGGGAGTCAGGTCCCCTACGAGCAGTACTTC
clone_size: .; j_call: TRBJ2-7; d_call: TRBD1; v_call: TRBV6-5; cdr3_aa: CASSYGTAPREQYF; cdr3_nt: TGTGCCAGCAGTTACGGGACAGCCCCCCGGGAGCAGTACTTC
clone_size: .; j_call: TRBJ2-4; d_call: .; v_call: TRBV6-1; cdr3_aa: CASSGGNGIQYF; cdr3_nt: TGTGCCAGCAGTGGCGGAAATGGCATTCAGTACTTC
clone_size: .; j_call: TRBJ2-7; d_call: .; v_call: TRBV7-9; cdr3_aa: CASRPTTAYEQYF; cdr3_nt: TGTGCCAGCAGACCGACGACAGCCTACGAGCAGTACTTC
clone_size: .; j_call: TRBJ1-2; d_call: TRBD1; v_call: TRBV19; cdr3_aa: CASSDRDRGSYGYTF; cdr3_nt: TGTGCCAGTAGTGACCGGGACAGGGGTTCCTATGGCTACACCTTC
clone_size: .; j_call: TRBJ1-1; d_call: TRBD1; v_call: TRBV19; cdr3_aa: CASSRTGTFNTEAFF; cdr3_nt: TGTGCCAGTAGTCGGACAGGGACCTTTAACACTGAAGCTTTCTTT
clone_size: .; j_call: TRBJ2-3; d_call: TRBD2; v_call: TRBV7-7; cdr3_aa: CASSRGLAGPTDTQYF; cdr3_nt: TGTGCTAGCAGCCGGGGGCTAGCGGGACCCACAGATACGCAGTATTTT
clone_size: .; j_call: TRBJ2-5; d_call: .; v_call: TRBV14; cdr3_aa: CASSQRTGLVETQYF; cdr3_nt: TGTGCCAGCAGCCAACGCACAGGGCTCGTAGAGACCCAGTACTTC
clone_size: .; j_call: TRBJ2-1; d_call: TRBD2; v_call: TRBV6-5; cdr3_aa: CASSYTPAGGQFF; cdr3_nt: TGTGCCAGCAGTTACACGCCAGCGGGAGGGCAGTTCTTC
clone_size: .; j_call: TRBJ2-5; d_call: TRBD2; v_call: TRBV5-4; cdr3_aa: CASSLEAARVSGKRETQYF; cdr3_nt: TGTGCCAGCAGCTTGGAAGCCGCCCGTGTTAGCGGGAAGAGAGAGACCCAGTACTTC
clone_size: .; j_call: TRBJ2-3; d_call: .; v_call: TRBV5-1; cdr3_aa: CAISVDGSTDTQYF; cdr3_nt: TGCGCCATCAGCGTAGACGGGAGCACAGATACGCAGTATTTT
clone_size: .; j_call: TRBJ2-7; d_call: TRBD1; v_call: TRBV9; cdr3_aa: CASSVGILGQGYEQYF; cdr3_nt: TGTGCCAGCAGCGTAGGCATCCTAGGACAGGGGTACGAGCAGTACTTC
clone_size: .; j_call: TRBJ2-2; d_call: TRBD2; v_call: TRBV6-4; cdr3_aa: CASSESSGSTGELFF; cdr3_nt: TGTGCCAGCAGTGAGTCTAGCGGGAGCACCGGGGAGCTGTTTTTT
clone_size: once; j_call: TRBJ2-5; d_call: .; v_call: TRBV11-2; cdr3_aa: CAIGGSQETQYF; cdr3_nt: TGTGCCATCGGGGGTTCTCAAGAGACCCAGTACTTC
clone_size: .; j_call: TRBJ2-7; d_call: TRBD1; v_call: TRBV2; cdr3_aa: CASRDPGQGTYEQYF; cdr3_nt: TGTGCCAGCAGGGACCCGGGACAGGGGACATACGAGCAGTACTTC
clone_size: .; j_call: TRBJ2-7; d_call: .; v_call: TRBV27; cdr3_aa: CASTSLSSYEQYF; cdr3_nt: TGTGCCAGCACCTCCCTGAGCTCCTACGAGCAGTACTTC
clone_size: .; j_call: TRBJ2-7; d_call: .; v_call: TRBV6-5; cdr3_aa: CASSYGGPPSTYEQYF; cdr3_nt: TGTGCCAGCAGTTACGGGGGGCCTCCTTCGACCTACGAGCAGTACTTC
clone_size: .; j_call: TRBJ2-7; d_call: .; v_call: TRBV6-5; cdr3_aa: CASSELGQTYEQYF; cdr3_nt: TGTGCCAGCAGCGAACTCGGACAGACCTACGAGCAGTACTTC